This T cell receptor (beta chain) was retrieved from a study of cytomegalovirus exposure and HLA in healthy donors. Researchers ran the PCR with 60 Vbeta and 13 Jbeta primers. Clones were sequenced by immunoSEQ multiplex PCR, and TCRdb holds only the in-frame ones, with some missing. The table has 60,000 to 90,000 clones, roughly 84% seen once; the top ten hold over 15%. This CDR3 is 13 amino acids long. CDR1 is SGHTA, CDR2 FQGTGA, per germline. V dropped 4 bases and J dropped 5 bases, with 8 bases sitting between them. This receptor was identified in a man in his sixties or seventies in good health and CMV-seropositive. The source material was PBMCs. The chain carries TRBV7-3 and TRBJ2-2; D unresolved. Here the CDR3 reads CASSSQTTGELFF. Written as DNA, the CDR3 is TGTGCCAGCAGCTCACAGACGACCGGGGAGCTGTTTTTT.